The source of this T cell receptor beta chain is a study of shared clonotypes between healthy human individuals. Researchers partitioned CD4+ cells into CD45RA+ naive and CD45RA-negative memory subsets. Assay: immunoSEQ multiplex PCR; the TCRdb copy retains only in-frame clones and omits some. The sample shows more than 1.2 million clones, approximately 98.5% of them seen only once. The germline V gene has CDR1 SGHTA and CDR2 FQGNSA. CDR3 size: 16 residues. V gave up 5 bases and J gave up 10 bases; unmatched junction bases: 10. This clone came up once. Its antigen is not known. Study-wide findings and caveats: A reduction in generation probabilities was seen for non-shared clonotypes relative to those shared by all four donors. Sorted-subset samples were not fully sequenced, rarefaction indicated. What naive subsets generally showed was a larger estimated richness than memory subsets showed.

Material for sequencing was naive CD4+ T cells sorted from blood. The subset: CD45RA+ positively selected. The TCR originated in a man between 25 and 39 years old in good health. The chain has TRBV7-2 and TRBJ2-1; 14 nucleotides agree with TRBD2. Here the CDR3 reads CASSLGLAGGRREQFF. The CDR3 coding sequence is TGTGCCAGCAGCCTCGGACTAGCGGGAGGTCGGAGGGAGCAGTTCTTC.